The 27 T cell receptor beta chains in this list originate from one sample, sequenced in a study of T cell responses to AZD1222 COVID-19 vaccine. Assay: immunoSEQ multiplex PCR; the TCRdb copy retains only in-frame clones and omits some. The sample lists some 170,000 clones, around nine tenths occurring once. The sequencing here drew on peripheral blood, taken on day 0 of AZD1222 vaccination. The receptors were sampled from an adult in good health.

The gene calls are TRBV6-2 or TRBV6-3 and TRBJ1-5, with D possibly TRBD1 on 6 matching bases. V was clipped by 3 bases and J by 3 bases, with 9 bases between them. CDR1 and CDR2 (germline): MNHEY, SVGEGT. The CDR3 has 14 amino acids. CDR3 bases: TGTGCCAGCAGTTATTCAGGGGTCAATCAGCCCCAGCATTTT. This sequence encodes CASSYSGVNQPQHF.

This clone was seen a few times. This chain connects TRBV2 to TRBJ1-2; D uncertain. Germline V gene lookup returns CDR1 SNHLY and CDR2 FYNNEI. The CDR3 length is 15 residues. Trimming took 2 bases from V and 2 from J, leaving 12 bases between them. CDR3 bases: TGTGCCAGCAGTGAAAGAGGTCAGATAAACTATGGCTACACCTTC. This gives the protein CASSERGQINYGYTF.

The chain combines TRBV11-2 with TRBJ2-3; D unresolved. Trimming left V 1 base short and J 6 bases short, with 11 bases between. Looked up from germline, CDR1 is SGHAT and CDR2 is FQNNGV. CDR3 length equals 14 residues. CDR3 region: CASSLGTGVDTQYF. For the CDR3, the DNA is TGTGCCAGCAGCTTAGGCACTGGTGTGGATACGCAGTATTTT. The variable domain in full, completed from reference TRBV11-2 and TRBJ2-3, reads EAGVAQSPRYKIIEKRQSVAFWCNPISGHATLYWYQQILGQGPKLLIQFQNNGVVDDSQLPKDRFSAERLKGVDSTLKIQPAKLEDSAVYLCASSLGTGVDTQYFGPGTRLTVL.

This clone has only a few counts. The CDR3 region is CASSLERGSYNEQFF. CDR3 sequence (DNA): TGTGCCAGCAGTTTAGAGCGGGGGTCCTACAATGAGCAGTTCTTC. The genes are TRBV6-5 and TRBJ2-1; 8 bases are a match to TRBD2. V dropped 4 bases and J dropped 1; count of bases not matched to a gene: 3. This CDR3 comprises 15 residues. CDR1 and CDR2 (germline): MNHEY, SVGAGI.

The chain combines TRBV21-1 with TRBJ1-1; the DNA was not used to check the table's D call, TRBD1. TRBV21-1 is annotated as a pseudogene. The CDR3 is made up of 12 amino acids. The CDR3: CASSSGHARAFF. DNA of the CDR3: TGTGCCAGCAGCAGCGGACATGCCCGGGCTTTCTTT.

The gene calls are TRBV6-5 and TRBJ1-2; no clear D. Trimming pared 6 bases from V and 5 bases from J, leaving 13 bases between. This CDR3 is built from 13 residues. In germline, CDR1 is MNHEY, CDR2 SVGAGI. CDR3: CASRDRITYGYTF. In nucleotides, the CDR3 is TGTGCCAGCAGGGATAGAATAACATATGGCTACACCTTC.

This rearrangement joins TRBV6-2 or TRBV6-3 to TRBJ1-1; possibly TRBD1 for D (5 bases). Germline loops: CDR1 MNHEY, CDR2 SVGEGT. Between the trimmed V and J ends, which lost 0 bases and 3 bases, there was a span of 14 bases. This CDR3 region has 16 residues. The CDR3 here is CASSYSMTARDTEAFF. The CDR3 bases are TGTGCCAGCAGTTACTCGATGACAGCCCGGGACACTGAAGCTTTCTTT.

The CDR3 DNA is TGTGCCAGCAGCTCCTATGGCTACACCTTC. Its protein is CASSSYGYTF. V usage is TRBV9 and J usage is TRBJ1-2, with unresolved D. Trimming removed 4 bases from V and 4 bases from J, with 2 bases in between. CDR3 length: 10 residues. From germline, CDR1 is SGDLS and CDR2 YYNGEE.

The V and J genes are TRBV27 and TRBJ1-1; D is uncertain. This CDR3 is built from 16 residues. CDR1 is MNHEY and CDR2 is SMNVEV in the germline V gene (reference sequence). The germline V and J ends were trimmed by 6 bases and 5 bases, with 22 bases remaining between them. CDR3 DNA: TGTGCCAGCAGGTTCAGTTCCGTGGTGATAGGAACTGAAGCTTTCTTT. Translating gives CASRFSSVVIGTEAFF.

The gene calls are TRBV5-1 and TRBJ2-3; 9 bases map to TRBD2. Germline CDR1 is SGHRS and CDR2 is YFSETQ. Trimming took 4 bases from V and 3 from J; bases not matched to a gene: 3. The CDR3 has 14 amino acids. The CDR3 DNA follows: TGCGCCAGCAGCGGTAGCGGGAGAACAGATACGCAGTATTTT. Protein product: CASSGSGRTDTQYF. The complete variable domain, with remaining parts taken from reference TRBV5-1 and TRBJ2-3, reads KAGVTQTPRYLIKTRGQQVTLSCSPISGHRSVSWYQQTPGQGLQFLFEYFSETQRNKGNFPGRFSGRQFSNSRSEMNVSTLELGDSALYLCASSGSGRTDTQYFGPGTRLTVL.

The rearrangement links TRBV27 to TRBJ1-1; D unresolved. The CDR3 spans 14 residues. The V gene lost 3 bases and the J gene lost 7 bases, with 15 bases spanning the gap. Per the germline V gene, CDR1 is MNHEY and CDR2 is SMNVEV (reference sequence). In nucleotides, the CDR3 is TGTGCCAGCAGTTTTATTCGGAAAAAGGGTGAAGCTTTCTTT. Its translation is CASSFIRKKGEAFF.

The chain joins TRBV18 to TRBJ1-1, with D unresolved. The CDR3 totals 15 residues. Germline-derived CDR1 and CDR2 are KGHSH and LQKENI. V was pared by 4 bases and J by 5 bases, with 17 bases between. The CDR3 DNA reads as TGTGCCAGCTCACGACCTGACGGCGGGCTGACTGAAGCTTTCTTT. Protein: CASSRPDGGLTEAFF.

V is TRBV7-2 and J is TRBJ1-5; perhaps TRBD1 as D (6 bases). The V and J ends lost 3 bases and 2 bases respectively, with 11 bases between them. This CDR3 contains 15 residues. Germline V gene lookup returns CDR1 SGHTA and CDR2 FQGNSA. The CDR3 region is CASSLSRGRNQPQHF. As DNA, the CDR3 is TGTGCCAGCAGCTTGAGCAGGGGCCGCAATCAGCCCCAGCATTTT.

This clone appeared a single time. The chain has TRBV11-2 and TRBJ2-7, with D possibly called TRBD1 or TRBD2 (5 bases each). Germline V lookup: CDR1 SGHAT, CDR2 FQNNGV. The CDR3 length is 15 residues. The V gene lost 1 base and the J gene lost 5 bases, with 15 bases spanning the gap. CDR3 nucleotides: TGTGCCAGCAGCTTAGCCGGTCAGGGAGTAGACGAGCAGTACTTC. Protein sequence: CASSLAGQGVDEQYF.

This clone was found once. The chain uses TRBV6-1 and TRBJ2-7; TRBD1 agrees at 8 bases. The germline V gene encodes CDR1 MNHNS and CDR2 SASEGT. Trimming at V came to 4 bases and at J to 3 bases, leaving 14 bases not matched to a gene. There are 17 residues in the CDR3. In DNA form, the CDR3 reads TGTGCCAGCAGTGTGCGTCTCAACGAAGGACAGGGCTACGAGCAGTACTTC. Residues: CASSVRLNEGQGYEQYF.

J is TRBJ2-7 and V is TRBV5-1; D is possibly TRBD1 or TRBD2 (6 bases each). Trimming cost V 2 bases and J 2 bases, with 11 bases left between them. This CDR3 is built from 14 residues. Germline loops: CDR1 SGHRS, CDR2 YFSETQ. CDR3 sequence: CASSLVGGAYEQYF. In DNA, the CDR3 is TGCGCCAGCAGCTTAGTGGGGGGCGCCTACGAGCAGTACTTC.

This clone was observed a single time. This sequence joins TRBV3-1 (or the pseudogene TRBV3-2) and TRBJ1-2; TRBD1 might be the D (6 bases). The CDR3 loop spans 14 amino acids. Between the trimmed V and J ends, which lost 4 bases and 14 bases, there was a span of 23 bases. Germline values: CDR1 LGHDT, CDR2 YNNKEL (reference sequence). Written as DNA, the CDR3 is TGTGCCAGCAGCCCATACCGGGACACCCACCTAGCGACCTTC. Residues: CASSPYRDTHLATF.

This sequence joins TRBV4-2 and TRBJ1-1, with D perhaps TRBD1 (5 bases). The CDR3 is 16 amino acids. From germline, CDR1 is LGHNA and CDR2 YNFKEQ. Trimming removed 0 bases at V and 5 bases at J, with 16 bases between. In DNA, the CDR3 is TGTGCCAGCAGCCAAGAAGGGGAGCAGGGACGGACTGAAGCTTTCTTT. Its translation is CASSQEGEQGRTEAFF.

This rearrangement joins TRBV5-6 to TRBJ1-1; TRBD1 matches at 8 bases. The CDR3 extends over 18 amino acids. Germline V CDR1 and CDR2: SGHDT, YYEEEE. V lost 1 base, J lost 0 bases, and 11 bases stayed unmatched. CDR3 sequence reads: CASSLKFRTGPLNTEAFF. The CDR3 DNA follows: TGTGCCAGCAGCTTGAAGTTTCGGACAGGGCCTTTGAACACTGAAGCTTTCTTT. Full variable domain (outside the CDR3, taken from reference TRBV5-6 and TRBJ1-1): DAGVTQSPTHLIKTRGQQVTLRCSPKSGHDTVSWYQQALGQGPQFIFQYYEEEERQRGNFPDRFSGHQFPNYSSELNVNALLLGDSALYLCASSLKFRTGPLNTEAFFGQGTRLTVV.

As to this clone: The same CDR3 also results from other DNA sequences found in this sample. CDR3 loop: CASSIGGSYGYTF. The CDR3 DNA reads as TGTGCCAGTAGTATCGGAGGTAGTTATGGCTACACCTTC. The chain couples TRBV19 to TRBJ1-2; D remains unclear. V lost 3 bases to trimming and J lost 5 bases, with 10 bases between them. Germline V lookup: CDR1 LNHDA, CDR2 SQIVND (reference sequence). The CDR3 is 13 residues long.

The chain combines TRBV5-1 with TRBJ2-5, with TRBD2 matching over 12 bases. CDR1 and CDR2 from the germline V gene are SGHRS and YFSETQ. Trimming took 3 bases from V and 1 from J; bases not matched to a gene: 4. The CDR3 covers 16 residues. The CDR3 here is CASSSGLAGPQETQYF. The CDR3 nucleotides are TGCGCCAGCAGCTCCGGACTAGCGGGGCCCCAAGAGACCCAGTACTTC.

Notes on this clone: Additional DNA sequences in this sample encode the identical CDR3. This chain's CDR3 is CASSPSGQGGYGYTF. CDR3 bases: TGTGCCAGCTCACCGAGCGGACAGGGTGGCTATGGCTACACCTTC. The chain combines TRBV18 with TRBJ1-2; the match to TRBD1 covers 8 bases. The length of the CDR3 is 15 residues. Germline CDR1 and CDR2: KGHSH and LQKENI. With 3 bases clipped from V and 4 bases from J, the junction kept 7 bases outside the gene matches.

This clone was recorded only once. The chain is built from TRBV19 and TRBJ2-1, with 9 bases lining up with TRBD2. CDR1 LNHDA and CDR2 SQIVND come from the germline V gene (reference sequence). The CDR3 has 17 residues. Germline trimming cut 0 bases from V and 3 bases from J; bases unmatched to any gene: 6. Here the CDR3 reads CASSIDLSSGVYNEQFF. The CDR3 region has the DNA TGTGCCAGTAGTATAGATCTCTCTAGCGGGGTCTACAATGAGCAGTTCTTC.

This sequence joins TRBV11-3 and TRBJ2-3, with a weak D call TRBD1 (5 bases). Germline V CDR1 and CDR2: SGHNT, YENEEA. V shed 3 bases and J shed 4 bases, with 11 bases lying between them. The CDR3 has 14 amino acids. CDR3 residues: CASSFGPQADTQYF. The CDR3 DNA follows: TGTGCCAGCAGCTTTGGACCACAGGCAGATACGCAGTATTTT.

The chain is built from TRBV3-1 (or the pseudogene TRBV3-2) and TRBJ2-7; either TRBD1 or TRBD2 may fit D (5 bases each). The length of the CDR3 is 12 residues. Germline V gene lookup returns CDR1 LGHDT and CDR2 YNNKEL (reference sequence). V was cut by 8 bases and J by 0 bases, with 8 bases left in between. CDR3 loop: CASRDGSYEQYF. The CDR3 DNA sequence: TGTGCCAGCCGGGACGGCTCCTACGAGCAGTACTTC.

V is TRBV19 and J is TRBJ2-1; D is ambiguous. CDR3 length: 13 residues. Germline V lookup: CDR1 LNHDA, CDR2 SQIVND (reference sequence). The V end lost 3 bases, the J end lost 4 bases, and 7 bases lay between the germline ends. In DNA form, the CDR3 reads TGTGCCAGTAGTATTGGTCTGTACAATGAGCAGTTCTTC. Translating it yields CASSIGLYNEQFF.

The chain links TRBV11-3 to TRBJ2-1; tentatively, D is TRBD1 (6 bases). CDR1 SGHNT and CDR2 YENEEA come from the germline V gene. The CDR3 spans 12 residues. V lost 3 bases, J lost 9 bases, and 9 bases lay in between. As DNA, the CDR3 is TGTGCCAGCAGCTTGGGGGCTTCTGAGCAGTTCTTC. Its protein product is CASSLGASEQFF.